The next 4 T cell receptor beta chains were all read from a single sample in a study of PD-1 blockade in classical Hodgkin lymphoma (TCRdb year 2020). Library preparation was by the immunoSEQ multiplex PCR assay. TCRdb re-hosts the immuneACCESS table, in-frame sequences only. Its copies lack some clones; in the studies checked, an unresolved V gene accounts for under half of them, and the cause for the rest is not known. In all, the sample holds about 16,000 clones, and about 85% of those were seen once. The ten largest account for 1% of the sample. Reading the label with the study, this specimen's time point is: cycle 1 day 1 (C1D1), immediately before nivolumab initiation. All trial patients had relapsed after autologous stem cell transplantation, with cohorts A, B and C differing in prior brentuximab vedotin exposure. Magnetic negative selection with a Miltenyi CD4+ T cell isolation kit was used to purify CD4+ T cells from thawed PBMCs.

Sequenced here: CD4+ T cells from blood, sampled at baseline. Every receptor here comes from a human donor with classical Hodgkin lymphoma.

The J gene is TRBJ2-3, the V gene TRBV6-5; D is unresolved. Trimming pared 6 bases from V and 5 bases from J, leaving 12 bases between. The CDR3 covers 13 residues. In germline, CDR1 is MNHEY, CDR2 SVGAGI. The chain's CDR3 is CASRDFGVDTQYF. Written as DNA, the CDR3 is TGTGCCAGCAGGGATTTTGGGGTAGATACGCAGTATTTT.

The chain combines TRBV4-3 with TRBJ1-2; D may be TRBD1 (6 bases). The CDR3 spans 16 residues. The germline V and J ends were trimmed by 3 bases and 4 bases, with 18 bases remaining between them. Looked up from germline, CDR1 is LGHNA and CDR2 is YSLEER. CDR3 bases: TGCGCCAGCAGCCACCTTAACCCGACAGGAGTCTATGGCTACACCTTC. Translating it yields CASSHLNPTGVYGYTF.

The chain combines TRBV4-2 with TRBJ1-5, with a weak D call TRBD1 (5 bases). The V gene lost 1 base and the J gene lost 1 base, with 14 bases spanning the gap. The CDR3 spans 17 residues. Germline loops: CDR1 LGHNA, CDR2 YNFKEQ. CDR3 sequence: CASSQGGGAWSNQPQHF. The CDR3 nucleotides are TGTGCCAGCAGCCAAGGAGGCGGGGCATGGAGCAATCAGCCCCAGCATTTT.

J is TRBJ2-5 and V is TRBV5-1, with D possibly TRBD1 on 6 matching bases. Deletions cut 0 bases from V and 9 bases from J, with 15 bases between. The germline V gene has CDR1 SGHRS and CDR2 YFSETQ. This CDR3 has 14 amino acids. As DNA, the CDR3 is TGCGCCAGCAGCTTGGGGGCAGGGGCGCCGGCCCAGTACTTC. This encodes CASSLGAGAPAQYF.